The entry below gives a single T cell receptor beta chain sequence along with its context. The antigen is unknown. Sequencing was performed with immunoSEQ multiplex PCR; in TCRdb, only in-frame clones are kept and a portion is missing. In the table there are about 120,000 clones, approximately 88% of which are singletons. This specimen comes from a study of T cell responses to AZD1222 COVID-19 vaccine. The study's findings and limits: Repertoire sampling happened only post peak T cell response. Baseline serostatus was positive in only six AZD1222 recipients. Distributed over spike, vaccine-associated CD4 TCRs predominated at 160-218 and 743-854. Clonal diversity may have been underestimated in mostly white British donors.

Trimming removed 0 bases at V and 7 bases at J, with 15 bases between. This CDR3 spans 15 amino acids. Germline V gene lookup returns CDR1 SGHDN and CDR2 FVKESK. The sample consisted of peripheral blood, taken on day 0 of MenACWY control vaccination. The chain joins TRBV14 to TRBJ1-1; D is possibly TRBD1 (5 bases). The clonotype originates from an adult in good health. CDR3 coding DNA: TGTGCCAGCAGCCAAGATTATGGGGCCCCAAATGAAGCTTTCTTT. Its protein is CASSQDYGAPNEAFF.